A selection of T cell receptor beta chains follows, all from one sample in a study of graft-versus-host responses after intestinal transplantation. No cognate antigen is known for these TCRs. Using immunoSEQ multiplex PCR, the repertoire was profiled, and TCRdb retains in-frame clones only, with some absent. This table holds about 59,000 clones, about 94% found once. The material was unstimulated CD4+ T cells sorted from spleen or lymph node cells, obtained before transplant. The receptors originated from a human donor who was the organ donor for an intestinal transplant. CDR3s include the opening cysteine and the closing phenylalanine or tryptophan. A D gene is named only where the DNA matches it firmly. Expanded clones get a size class; other rows say once, few or many, or leave the size out.

D gene,clone size,V gene,J gene,CDR3 protein,CDR3 DNA
NA,NA,TRBV4-1,TRBJ2-7,CASSQDGRGRANYEQYF,TGCGCCAGCAGCCAAGATGGTCGGGGCAGGGCGAACTACGAGCAGTACTTC
NA,NA,TRBV6-6,TRBJ2-3,CASRGVRTPSDTQYF,TGTGCCAGCAGGGGGGTGAGGACACCCTCAGATACGCAGTATTTT
NA,NA,TRBV6-6,TRBJ1-6,CASDKTPNSPLHF,TGTGCCAGCGACAAAACACCAAATTCACCCCTCCACTTT
NA,NA,TRBV5-5,TRBJ1-2,CASSLEVPGNYGYTF,TGTGCCAGCAGCTTGGAAGTCCCGGGGAACTATGGCTACACCTTC
NA,NA,TRBV2,TRBJ2-2,CASRAREHTGELFF,TGTGCCAGCAGAGCCAGGGAGCACACCGGGGAGCTGTTTTTT
NA,NA,TRBV2,TRBJ1-6,CASRDTGTVF,TGTGCCAGCAGGGATACCGGGACGGTGTTT
NA,NA,TRBV10-2,TRBJ1-6,CASSVAQTNSPLHF,TGCGCCAGCAGTGTAGCACAGACAAATTCACCCCTCCACTTT
NA,NA,TRBV6-1,TRBJ1-2,CASSVTGRGYTF,TGTGCCAGCAGTGTGACAGGCCGCGGCTACACCTTC
NA,NA,TRBV10-3,TRBJ2-6,CAAPKGSGANVLTF,TGTGCCGCCCCGAAAGGATCTGGGGCCAACGTCCTGACTTTC
NA,NA,TRBV7-3,TRBJ1-1,CASSLEMNTEAFF,TGTGCCAGCAGCTTAGAAATGAACACTGAAGCTTTCTTT
NA,once,TRBV5-1,TRBJ2-5,CASSKGGLGVEAQYF,TGCGCCAGCAGCAAAGGGGGGCTCGGGGTAGAGGCCCAGTACTTC
NA,NA,TRBV5-4,TRBJ1-6,CASSFRDFGNSPLHF,TGTGCCAGCAGCTTCCGGGACTTCGGAAATTCACCCCTCCACTTT
NA,NA,TRBV11-2,TRBJ2-7,CASSLGGASYEQYF,TGTGCCAGCAGCTTAGGGGGTGCGTCCTACGAGCAGTACTTC
TRBD1,NA,TRBV5-5,TRBJ2-7,CASSPGQSYEQYF,TGTGCCAGCAGCCCGGGACAGAGCTACGAGCAGTACTTC
TRBD2,once,TRBV19,TRBJ2-4,CASSLKASGGVAKNIQYF,TGTGCCAGTAGTCTCAAGGCTAGCGGGGGGGTAGCCAAAAACATTCAGTACTTC
NA,NA,TRBV5-1,TRBJ2-1,CASSITGNEQFF,TGCGCCAGCAGCATAACAGGCAATGAGCAGTTCTTC
NA,NA,TRBV6-1,TRBJ1-1,CASSGLLGGLLKAFF,TGTGCCAGCAGTGGTCTTTTGGGTGGACTGCTAAAAGCTTTCTTT
NA,NA,TRBV7-2,TRBJ2-7,CASSLARGMRSYEQYF,TGTGCCAGCAGCTTAGCAAGGGGGATGAGGTCCTACGAGCAGTACTTC
NA,NA,TRBV19,TRBJ1-2,CASSIDTLRRVPYGYTF,TGTGCCAGTAGTATAGATACCCTGCGCAGGGTACCCTATGGCTACACCTTC
TRBD2,NA,TRBV7-8,TRBJ2-5,CASRLAGGLETQYF,TGTGCCAGCAGACTAGCGGGGGGGCTCGAGACCCAGTACTTC
NA,NA,TRBV18,TRBJ1-1,CASSPSSAGPGTEAFF,TGTGCCAGCTCACCATCTAGTGCCGGACCGGGGACTGAAGCTTTCTTT
NA,NA,TRBV18,TRBJ1-1,CASSPMAGTEAFF,TGTGCCAGCTCACCAATGGCGGGGACTGAAGCTTTCTTT
NA,NA,TRBV5-1,TRBJ2-7,CASSFDIGEQYF,TGCGCCAGCAGCTTCGACATTGGCGAGCAGTACTTC